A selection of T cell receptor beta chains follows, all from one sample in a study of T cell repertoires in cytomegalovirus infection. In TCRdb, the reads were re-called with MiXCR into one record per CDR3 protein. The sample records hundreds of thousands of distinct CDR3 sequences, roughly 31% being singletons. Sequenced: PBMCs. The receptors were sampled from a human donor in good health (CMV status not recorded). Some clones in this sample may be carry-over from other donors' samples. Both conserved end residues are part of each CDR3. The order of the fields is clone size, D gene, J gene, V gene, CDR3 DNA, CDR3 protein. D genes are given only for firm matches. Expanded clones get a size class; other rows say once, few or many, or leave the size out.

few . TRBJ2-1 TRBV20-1 TGCAGTGCTAGAGATTGGGGAGCGACAGCCTCCTACAATGAGCAGTTCTTC CSARDWGATASYNEQFF
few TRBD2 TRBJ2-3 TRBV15 TGTGCCACCAGTCACAACCCGGGACTAGCGATTGAGGATACGCAGTATTTT CATSHNPGLAIEDTQYF
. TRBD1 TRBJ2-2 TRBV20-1 TGCAGTGCCACCCCCGGACAGGGTCCCGGGGAGCTGTTTTTT CSATPGQGPGELFF
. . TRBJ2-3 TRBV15 TGTGCCACCAGCAGAGATTTAGCGGCTAGCACAGATACGCAGTATTTT CATSRDLAASTDTQYF
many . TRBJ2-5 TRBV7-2 TGTGCCAGCAGCTCCGCCTCAGGAGGGTCCCAGTACTTC CASSSASGGSQYF
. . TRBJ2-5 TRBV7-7 TGTGCTAGCAGCCACCCCGGGGGGACCCAGTACTTC CASSHPGGTQYF
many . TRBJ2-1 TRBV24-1 TGTGCCACCAGTGGTTCGGGTTCTCCCAGCAAGGATGAGCAGTTCTTC CATSGSGSPSKDEQFF
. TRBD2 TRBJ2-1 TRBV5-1 TGCGCCAGCAGCTTAAGCGGGGGGCCTACCTACAATGAGCAGTTCTTC CASSLSGGPTYNEQFF
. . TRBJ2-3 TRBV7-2 TGTGCCAGCAGTTTGAACCCCACAGATACGCAGTATTTT CASSLNPTDTQYF
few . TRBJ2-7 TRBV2 TGTGCCAGCAGTGAAGCGGTTGTAGTCTACGAGCAGTACTTC CASSEAVVVYEQYF
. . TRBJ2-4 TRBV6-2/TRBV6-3 TGTGCCAGCGGAGGACTTCAGGACAAAAACATTCAGTACTTC CASGGLQDKNIQYF
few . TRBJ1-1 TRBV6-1 TGTGCCAGCAGTCCCGGGGGACGCCGGAACACTGAAGCTTTCTTT CASSPGGRRNTEAFF
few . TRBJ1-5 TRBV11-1 TGTGCCAGCAGCTTAGGAGGGTACAATCAGCCCCAGCATTTT CASSLGGYNQPQHF
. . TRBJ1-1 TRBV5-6 TGTGCCAGCAGCTTGATACCGGTAGGGATGAACACTGAAGCTTTCTTT CASSLIPVGMNTEAFF
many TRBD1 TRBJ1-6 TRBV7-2 TGTGCCAGCAGCTCCCGGACAGGGCCGAGGAGCTCCTATAATTCACCCCTCCACTTT CASSSRTGPRSSYNSPLHF
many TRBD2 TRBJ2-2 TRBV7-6 TGTGCCAGCAGCCTGGGGACTAGCGGCACCGGGGAGCTGTTTTTT CASSLGTSGTGELFF
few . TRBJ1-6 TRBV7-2 TGTGCCAGCAGCTTCCCGAAGGCGCGGAGATCTGGTTCACCCCTCCACTTT CASSFPKARRSGSPLHF
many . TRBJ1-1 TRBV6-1 TGTGCCAGCATTTTCGCGCCGGGACAGAACACTGAAGCTTTCTTT CASIFAPGQNTEAFF
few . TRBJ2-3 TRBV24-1 TGTGCCACCAAGTCCGTAGAATCAGATACGCAGTATTTT CATKSVESDTQYF
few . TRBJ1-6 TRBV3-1 TGTGCCAGCAGCCAAGATTCGGGGACCAATTCACCCCTCCACTTT CASSQDSGTNSPLHF
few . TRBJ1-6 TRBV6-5 TGTGCCAGCAGTTCCTCCCATCTGGGGACCAACTATAATTCACCCCTCCACTTT CASSSSHLGTNYNSPLHF
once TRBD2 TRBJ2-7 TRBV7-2 TGTGCCAGCAGCTTGAGCGGGGGGCCGCCCTACGAGCCGTACTTC CASSLSGGPPYEPYF
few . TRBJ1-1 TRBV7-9 TGTGCCAGCAGCTTTGGGGGGCAGACTGAAGCTTTCTTT CASSFGGQTEAFF
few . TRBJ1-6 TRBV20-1 TGCAGTGCTCCTGACCCCTGGAGCTCCTATAATTCACCCCTCCACTTT CSAPDPWSSYNSPLHF
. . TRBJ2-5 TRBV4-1 TGCGCCAGCAGCCAAGAAGGAGCCGTGGGCGGTCCTCGAGAGACCCAGTACTTC CASSQEGAVGGPRETQYF
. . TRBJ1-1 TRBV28 TGTGCCAGCAGCCTGGCTGGGCCCATTAACACTGAAGCTTTCTTT CASSLAGPINTEAFF
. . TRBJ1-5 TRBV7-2 TGTGCCAGCGCGCCCGACAGGATTCAGCCCCAGCATTTT CASAPDRIQPQHF
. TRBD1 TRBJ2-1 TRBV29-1 TGCAGCGTTGGGGCCGCAGGGGGATCATACAATGAGCAGTTCTTC CSVGAAGGSYNEQFF
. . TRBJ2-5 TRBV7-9 TGTGCCAGCAGCTTAGATGCCGGGCCCCAAGAGACCCAGTACTTC CASSLDAGPQETQYF
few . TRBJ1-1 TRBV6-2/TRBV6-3 TGTGCCAGCAGTTACTCGATCGTACAGAACACTGAAGCTTTCTTT CASSYSIVQNTEAFF
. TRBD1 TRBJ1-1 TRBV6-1 TGTGCCAGCAGTCAAATCAGGACAGGGGGCACTGAAGCTTTCTTT CASSQIRTGGTEAFF
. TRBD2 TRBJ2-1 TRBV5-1 TGCGCCAGCAGCAATACCGGGACTATTTACAATGAGCAGTTCTTC CASSNTGTIYNEQFF